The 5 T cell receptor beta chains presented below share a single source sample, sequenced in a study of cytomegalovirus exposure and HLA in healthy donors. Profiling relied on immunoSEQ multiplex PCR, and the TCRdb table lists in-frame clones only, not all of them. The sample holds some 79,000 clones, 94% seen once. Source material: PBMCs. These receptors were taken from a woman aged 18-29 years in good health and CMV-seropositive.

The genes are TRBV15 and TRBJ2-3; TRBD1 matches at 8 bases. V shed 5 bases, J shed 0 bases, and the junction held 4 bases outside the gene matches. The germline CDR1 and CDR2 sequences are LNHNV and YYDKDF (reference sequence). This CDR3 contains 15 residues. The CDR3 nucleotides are TGTGCCACCAGCGAAGACAGGGGTAGCACAGATACGCAGTATTTT. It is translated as CATSEDRGSTDTQYF.

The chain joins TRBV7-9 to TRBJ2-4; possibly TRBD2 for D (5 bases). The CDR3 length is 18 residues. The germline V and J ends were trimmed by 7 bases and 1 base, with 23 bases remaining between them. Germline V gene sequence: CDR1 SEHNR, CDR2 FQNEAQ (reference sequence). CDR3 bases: TGTGCCAGCATACGTGTTAGCGATAATGTGAAGGCCAAAAACATTCAGTACTTC. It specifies CASIRVSDNVKAKNIQYF.

CDR3 amino acids: CASSLSLVAEQFF. DNA of the CDR3: TGTGCCAGCAGTTTATCGCTAGTGGCTGAGCAGTTCTTC. This chain uses TRBV27 with TRBJ2-1; D gene unclear. This CDR3 spans 13 amino acids. The V gene lost 0 bases and the J gene lost 9 bases, with 9 bases spanning the gap. In germline, CDR1 is MNHEY, CDR2 SMNVEV (reference sequence).

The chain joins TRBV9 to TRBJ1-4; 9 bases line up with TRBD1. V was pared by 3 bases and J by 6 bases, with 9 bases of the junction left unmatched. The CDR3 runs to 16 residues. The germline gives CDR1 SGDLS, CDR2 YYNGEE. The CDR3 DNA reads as TGTGCCAGCAGCGCGCCCCCACAGGGGGCCCATGAAAAACTGTTTTTT. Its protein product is CASSAPPQGAHEKLFF.

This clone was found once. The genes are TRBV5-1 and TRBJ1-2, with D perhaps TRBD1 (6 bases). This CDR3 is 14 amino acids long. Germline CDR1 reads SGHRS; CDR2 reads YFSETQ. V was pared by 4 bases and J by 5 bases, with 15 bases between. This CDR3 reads CASSQGSQLYGYTF. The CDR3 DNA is TGCGCCAGCAGCCAGGGGTCACAACTTTATGGCTACACCTTC.